This section outlines one TCR beta chain sequence together with its context. Its target is unknown. This CDR3 has 15 amino acids. In germline, CDR1 is SGDLS, CDR2 YYNGEE. Unmatched junction bases numbered 4, after V lost 1 base and J lost 3 bases. Multiple V-beta primers and a C-beta primer amplified TCRB from RNA. Unique molecular identifiers were not described for the libraries. TCRdb passed the multiplex PCR reads through MiXCR, listing each CDR3 protein once. The table has fewer than 10,000 distinct CDR3 sequences, around 74% seen once. The sample originates from a study of tumor-infiltrating lymphocytes in glioblastoma multiforme. Overall study results and limits: TCR plus mutation findings rest on a single glioblastoma patient.

Source material: brain tumor tissue. The receptor's source is a male donor with glioblastoma. The chain recombines TRBV9 with TRBJ2-7; 10 bases match TRBD1. DNA of the CDR3: TGTGCCAGCAGCGTATTAGGACAGGGGGACTACGAGCAGTACTTC. It yields the protein CASSVLGQGDYEQYF.